The 5 T cell receptor beta chains below come from one sample, sequenced in a study of T cell responses to AZD1222 COVID-19 vaccine. Using immunoSEQ multiplex PCR, the repertoire was profiled, and TCRdb retains in-frame clones only, with some absent. The sample contains about 180,000 clones, under 95% of which appear only once. Sequenced here: peripheral blood, sampled 28 days after the second AZD1222 dose. Receptor source: an adult who received the AZD1222 COVID-19 vaccine.

The chain links TRBV3-1 (or the pseudogene TRBV3-2) to TRBJ2-7, with D tentatively TRBD1 or TRBD2 (6 bases each). V lost 8 bases, J lost 6 bases, and 23 bases lay in between. CDR1 is LGHDT, CDR2 YNNKEL, per germline (reference sequence). The CDR3 is 15 amino acids. The DNA for the CDR3 is TGTGCCAGCCGTCCTACGGGGGCGGCGGCTGGCGAGCAGTACTTC. Translated, it gives CASRPTGAAAGEQYF.

The DNA of the CDR3 is TGTGCCAGCAGCCTCGAACGGACAGGGGATTCACCCCTCCACTTT. This encodes CASSLERTGDSPLHF. The chain couples TRBV6-5 to TRBJ1-6, with TRBD1 matching over 9 bases. V shed 6 bases and J 8 bases; nucleotides not matched to a gene: 8. CDR1 and CDR2 (germline): MNHEY, SVGAGI. This CDR3 has 15 residues.

V and J are TRBV11-2 and TRBJ1-2; D not resolved. There are 16 residues in the CDR3. Per the germline V gene, CDR1 is SGHAT and CDR2 is FQNNGV. V lost 5 bases and J 5 bases, leaving 21 bases between the germline ends. The CDR3 sequence: CASSPLPEVSIYGYTF. For the CDR3, the DNA is TGTGCCAGCAGCCCATTACCAGAGGTATCAATTTATGGCTACACCTTC.

The chain uses TRBV27 and TRBJ1-1, with D unresolved. Deletions cut 6 bases from V and 0 bases from J, with 14 bases between. The CDR3 extends over 15 amino acids. Germline V gene data show CDR1 as MNHEY and CDR2 as SMNVEV (reference sequence). CDR3 coding DNA: TGTGCCAGCAGCGTTTCCGGAAGACTGAACACTGAAGCTTTCTTT. Its protein product is CASSVSGRLNTEAFF.

This rearrangement joins TRBV2 to TRBJ2-3, with D possibly matching TRBD2 (6 bases). Between the trimmed V and J ends, which lost 7 bases and 4 bases, there was a span of 15 bases. This CDR3 comprises 14 residues. Germline CDR1 reads SNHLY; CDR2 reads FYNNEI. The CDR3 protein is CASTETRSSDTQYF. In DNA, the CDR3 is TGTGCCAGCACCGAGACTAGATCCTCAGATACGCAGTATTTT.